This TCR beta chain was profiled in a study of T-cell memory formation after mild COVID-19. Study information: For the most part, TCR clusters were specific to one donor. Overall study results and limits: Confirmation was lacking for SARS-CoV-2 specificity of second-wave clones that peaked on day 37. CD4+ contracting clones were mainly CM and EM; CD8+ ones, EMRA.

This clonotype was picked up many times. Antigen unknown. TCRdb re-called the 5' RACE reads through MiXCR, storing one row per CDR3 protein. This repertoire shows about 400,000 distinct CDR3 sequences, roughly 18% found once; its top ten account for 20% to 25%. Looked up from germline, CDR1 is SGHRS and CDR2 is YFSETQ. Trimming removed 4 bases from V and 1 base from J; junction bases left unmatched: 4. The CDR3 consists of 15 residues. The sample consisted of PBMCs or a T cell subset sorted from them (not recorded which). The receptor was derived from a man in his late teens or twenties who had mild COVID-19 (a few samples of this study predate the infection). Cell type and time point are not known. The V and J genes are TRBV5-1 and TRBJ2-5; 10 positions match TRBD1. The CDR3, as DNA: TGCGCCAGCAGCCGATGGACAGGGGGCCAAGAGACCCAGTACTTC. The encoded protein is CASSRWTGGQETQYF.